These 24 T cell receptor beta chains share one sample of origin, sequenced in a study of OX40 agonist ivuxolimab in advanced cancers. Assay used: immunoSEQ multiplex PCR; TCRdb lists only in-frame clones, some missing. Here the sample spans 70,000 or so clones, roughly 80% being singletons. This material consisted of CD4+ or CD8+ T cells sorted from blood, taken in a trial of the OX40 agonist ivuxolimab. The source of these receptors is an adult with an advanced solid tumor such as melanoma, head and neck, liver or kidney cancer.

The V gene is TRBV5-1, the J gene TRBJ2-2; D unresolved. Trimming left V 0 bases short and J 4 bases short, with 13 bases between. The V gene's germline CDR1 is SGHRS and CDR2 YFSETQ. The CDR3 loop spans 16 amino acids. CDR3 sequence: CASSLVGTSGTGELFF. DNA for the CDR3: TGCGCCAGCAGCTTGGTAGGCACGTCGGGCACCGGGGAGCTGTTTTTT.

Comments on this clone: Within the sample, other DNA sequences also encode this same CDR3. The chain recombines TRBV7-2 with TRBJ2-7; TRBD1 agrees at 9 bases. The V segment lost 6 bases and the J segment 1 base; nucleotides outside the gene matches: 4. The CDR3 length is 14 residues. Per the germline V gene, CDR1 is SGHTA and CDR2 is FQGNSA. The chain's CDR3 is CASSFDRGSYEQYF. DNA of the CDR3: TGTGCCAGCAGTTTTGACAGGGGGTCCTACGAGCAGTACTTC.

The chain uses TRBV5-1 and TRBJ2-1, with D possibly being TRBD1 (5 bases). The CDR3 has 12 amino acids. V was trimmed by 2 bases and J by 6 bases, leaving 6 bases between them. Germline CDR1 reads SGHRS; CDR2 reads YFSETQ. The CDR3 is CASSFRVNEQFF. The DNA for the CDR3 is TGCGCCAGCAGCTTCAGGGTCAATGAGCAGTTCTTC.

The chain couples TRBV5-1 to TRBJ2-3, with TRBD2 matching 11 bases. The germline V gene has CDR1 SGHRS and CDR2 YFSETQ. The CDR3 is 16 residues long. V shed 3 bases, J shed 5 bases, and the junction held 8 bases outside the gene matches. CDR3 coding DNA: TGCGCCAGCAGCTCCCTTAGCGGGGGGGCCGTAGATACGCAGTATTTT. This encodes CASSSLSGGAVDTQYF.

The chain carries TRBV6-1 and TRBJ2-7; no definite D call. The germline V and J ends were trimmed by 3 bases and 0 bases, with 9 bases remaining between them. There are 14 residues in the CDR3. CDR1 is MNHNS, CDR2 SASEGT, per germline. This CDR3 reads CASSEQARSYEQYF. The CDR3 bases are TGTGCCAGCAGTGAGCAGGCCCGCTCCTACGAGCAGTACTTC.

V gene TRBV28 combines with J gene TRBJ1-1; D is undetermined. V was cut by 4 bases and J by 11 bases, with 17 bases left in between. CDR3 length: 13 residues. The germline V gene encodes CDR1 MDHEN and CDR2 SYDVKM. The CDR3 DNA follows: TGTGCCAGCAGTTCTACCTTCGACCTTGGGGCTTTCTTT. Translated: CASSSTFDLGAFF.

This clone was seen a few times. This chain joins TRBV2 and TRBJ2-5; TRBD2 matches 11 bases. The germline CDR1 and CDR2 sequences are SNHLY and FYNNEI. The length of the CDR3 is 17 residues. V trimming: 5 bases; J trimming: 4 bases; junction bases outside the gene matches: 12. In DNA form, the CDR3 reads TGTGCCAGCAGTCCTTACCCCTTAGCGGGGGGGCCAGAGACCCAGTACTTC. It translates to CASSPYPLAGGPETQYF.

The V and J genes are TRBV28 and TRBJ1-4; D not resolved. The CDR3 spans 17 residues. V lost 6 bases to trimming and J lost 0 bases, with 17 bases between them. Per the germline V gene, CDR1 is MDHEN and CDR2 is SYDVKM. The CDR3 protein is CASSVHRPLSTNEKLFF. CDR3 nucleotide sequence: TGTGCCAGCAGCGTTCACAGACCCTTGTCAACTAATGAAAAACTGTTTTTT.

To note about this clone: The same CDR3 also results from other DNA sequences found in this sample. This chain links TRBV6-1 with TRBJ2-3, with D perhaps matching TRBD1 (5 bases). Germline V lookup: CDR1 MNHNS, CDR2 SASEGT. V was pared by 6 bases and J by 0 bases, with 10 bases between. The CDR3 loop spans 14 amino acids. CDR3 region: CASRLQGSTDTQYF. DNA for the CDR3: TGTGCCAGCAGGTTGCAGGGTAGCACAGATACGCAGTATTTT.

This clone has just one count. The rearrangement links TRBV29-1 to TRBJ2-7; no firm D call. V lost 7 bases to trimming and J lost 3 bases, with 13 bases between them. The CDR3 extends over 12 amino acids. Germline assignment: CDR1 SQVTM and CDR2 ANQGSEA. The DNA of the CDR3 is TGCAGCGCCCAGCAGACCATCTACGAGCAGTACTTC. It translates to CSAQQTIYEQYF.

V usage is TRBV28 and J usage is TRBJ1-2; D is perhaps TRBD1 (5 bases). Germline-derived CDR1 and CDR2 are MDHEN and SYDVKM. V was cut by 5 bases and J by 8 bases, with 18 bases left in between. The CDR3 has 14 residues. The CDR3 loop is CASSNMRRRGGYTF. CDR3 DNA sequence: TGTGCCAGCAGTAACATGCGGCGAAGGGGCGGCTACACCTTC.

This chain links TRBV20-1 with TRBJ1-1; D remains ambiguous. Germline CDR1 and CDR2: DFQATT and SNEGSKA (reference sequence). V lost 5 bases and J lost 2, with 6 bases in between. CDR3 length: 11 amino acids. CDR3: CSAPYNTEAFF. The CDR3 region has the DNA TGCAGTGCTCCCTATAACACTGAAGCTTTCTTT.

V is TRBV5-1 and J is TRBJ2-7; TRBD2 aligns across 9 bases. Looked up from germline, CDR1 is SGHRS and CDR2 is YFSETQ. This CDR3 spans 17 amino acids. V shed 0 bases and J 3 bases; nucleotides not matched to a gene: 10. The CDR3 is CASSLGARGGLYYEQYF. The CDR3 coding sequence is TGCGCCAGCAGCTTGGGTGCGCGGGGGGGCCTTTACTACGAGCAGTACTTC. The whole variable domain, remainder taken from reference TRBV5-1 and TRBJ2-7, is KAGVTQTPRYLIKTRGQQVTLSCSPISGHRSVSWYQQTPGQGLQFLFEYFSETQRNKGNFPGRFSGRQFSNSRSEMNVSTLELGDSALYLCASSLGARGGLYYEQYFGPGTRLTVT.

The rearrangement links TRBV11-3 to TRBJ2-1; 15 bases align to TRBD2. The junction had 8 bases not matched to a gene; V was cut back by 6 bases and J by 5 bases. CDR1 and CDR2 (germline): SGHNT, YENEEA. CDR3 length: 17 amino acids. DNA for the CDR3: TGTGCCAGCAGTCGCCGGACTAGCGGGGGGGCTAACAATGAGCAGTTCTTC. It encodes CASSRRTSGGANNEQFF.

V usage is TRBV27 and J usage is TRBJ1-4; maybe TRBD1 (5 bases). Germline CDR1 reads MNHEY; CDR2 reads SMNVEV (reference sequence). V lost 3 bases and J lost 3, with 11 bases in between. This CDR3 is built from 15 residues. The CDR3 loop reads CASSLATAPNEKLFF. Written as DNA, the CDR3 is TGTGCCAGCAGTTTGGCGACAGCACCTAATGAAAAACTGTTTTTT.

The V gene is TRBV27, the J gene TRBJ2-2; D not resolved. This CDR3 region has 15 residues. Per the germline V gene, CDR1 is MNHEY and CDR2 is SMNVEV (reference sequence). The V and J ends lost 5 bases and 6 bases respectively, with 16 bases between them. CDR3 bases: TGTGCCAGCAGTACCCGGGTCCCCTCGCCCGGGGAGCTGTTTTTT. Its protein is CASSTRVPSPGELFF.

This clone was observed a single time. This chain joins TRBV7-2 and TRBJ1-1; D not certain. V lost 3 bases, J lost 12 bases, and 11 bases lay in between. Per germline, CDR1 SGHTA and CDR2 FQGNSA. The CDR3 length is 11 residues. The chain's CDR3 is CASSFNSGSFF. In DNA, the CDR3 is TGTGCCAGCAGCTTCAACAGCGGTTCTTTCTTT.

The CDR3 protein is CASSPRQNQETQYF. The CDR3 DNA reads as TGTGCCAGCAGCCCCAGACAGAATCAAGAGACCCAGTACTTC. This chain uses TRBV7-6 with TRBJ2-5, with D perhaps matching TRBD1 (5 bases). Germline CDR1 is SGHVS and CDR2 is FNYEAQ. V was pared by 5 bases and J by 2 bases, with 12 bases between. This CDR3 spans 14 amino acids.

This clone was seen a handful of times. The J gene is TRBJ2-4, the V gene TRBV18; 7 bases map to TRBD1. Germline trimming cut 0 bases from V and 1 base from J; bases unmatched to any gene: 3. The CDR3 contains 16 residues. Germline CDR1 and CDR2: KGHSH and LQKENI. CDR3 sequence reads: CASSPPTGVAKNIQYF. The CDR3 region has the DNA TGTGCCAGCTCACCACCTACAGGGGTCGCCAAAAACATTCAGTACTTC. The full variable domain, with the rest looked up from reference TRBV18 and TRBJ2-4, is NAGVMQNPRHLVRRRGQEARLRCSPMKGHSHVYWYRQLPEEGLKFMVYLQKENIIDESGMPKERFSAEFPKEGPSILRIQQVVRGDSAAYFCASSPPTGVAKNIQYFGAGTRLSVL.

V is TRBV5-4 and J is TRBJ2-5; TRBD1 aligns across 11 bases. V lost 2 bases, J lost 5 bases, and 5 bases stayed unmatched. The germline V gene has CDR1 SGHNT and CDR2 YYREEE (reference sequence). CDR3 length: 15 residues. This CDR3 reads CASSFPGTGGETQYF. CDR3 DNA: TGTGCCAGCAGCTTCCCCGGGACAGGGGGGGAGACCCAGTACTTC.

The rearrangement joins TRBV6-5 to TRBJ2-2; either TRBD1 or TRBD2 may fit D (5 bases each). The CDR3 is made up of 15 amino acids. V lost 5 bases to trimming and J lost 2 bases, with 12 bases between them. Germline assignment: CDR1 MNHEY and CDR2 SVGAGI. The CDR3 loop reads CASSRGFSNTGELFF. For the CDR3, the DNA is TGTGCCAGCAGTCGGGGCTTCTCAAACACCGGGGAGCTGTTTTTT.

CDR3 amino acids: CASSQRTGGIAEAFF. The CDR3 nucleotides are TGTGCCAGCAGCCAAAGGACAGGGGGAATTGCTGAAGCTTTCTTT. This chain connects TRBV7-9 to TRBJ1-1, with 10 bases aligning to TRBD1. V was clipped by 5 bases and J by 6 bases; unmatched bases: 9. The CDR3 contains 15 residues. Per germline, CDR1 SEHNR and CDR2 FQNEAQ (reference sequence).

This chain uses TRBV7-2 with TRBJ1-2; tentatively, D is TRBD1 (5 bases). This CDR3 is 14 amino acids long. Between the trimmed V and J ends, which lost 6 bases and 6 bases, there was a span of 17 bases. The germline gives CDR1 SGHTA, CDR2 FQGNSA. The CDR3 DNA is TGTGCCAGCAGGTCATTGGGGGTGTCCAATGGCTACACCTTC. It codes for CASRSLGVSNGYTF.

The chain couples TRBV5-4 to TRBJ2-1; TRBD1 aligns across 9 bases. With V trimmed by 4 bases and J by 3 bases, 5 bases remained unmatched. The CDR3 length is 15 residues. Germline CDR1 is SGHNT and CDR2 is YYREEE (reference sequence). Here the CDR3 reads CASSPDRGNYNEQFF. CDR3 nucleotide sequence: TGTGCCAGCAGCCCGGACAGGGGCAACTACAATGAGCAGTTCTTC.